The 32 T cell receptor beta chains listed next were all sequenced from one sample in a study of shared clonotypes between healthy human individuals. Generated by immunoSEQ multiplex PCR, the TCRdb table keeps only in-frame clones and is missing some. Counted here are approximately 240,000 clones, 65% occurring once; the ten biggest clones make up over 8.5%. Sequencing was done on a sample of memory CD4+ T cells sorted from blood. Subset meaning: CD45RA-negative fraction. The receptors originated from a young man in good health.

The chain links TRBV18 to TRBJ1-1; possibly TRBD1 for D (5 bases). This CDR3 is 13 amino acids long. V was shortened by 4 bases and J by 7 bases, with 13 bases between the two germline ends. Germline CDR1 and CDR2: KGHSH and LQKENI. The CDR3 loop is CASSQGPEFEAFF. The CDR3, as DNA: TGTGCCAGCTCACAGGGACCAGAGTTTGAAGCTTTCTTT.

This clone was seen a handful of times. V gene TRBV6-5 combines with J gene TRBJ2-1, with TRBD1 matching over 9 bases. This CDR3 is built from 15 residues. Per germline, CDR1 MNHEY and CDR2 SVGAGI. V lost 6 bases to trimming and J lost 1 base; unmatched junction nucleotides: 4. In DNA form, the CDR3 reads TGTGCCAGCAGCCGACAGGGGGGGTCCTACAATGAGCAGTTCTTC. It encodes CASSRQGGSYNEQFF.

V gene TRBV19 combines with J gene TRBJ2-7; TRBD1 matches at 9 bases. Germline CDR1 LNHDA, CDR2 SQIVND (reference sequence). V gave up 6 bases and J gave up 0 bases; unmatched junction bases: 6. The CDR3 extends over 15 amino acids. The CDR3 reads CASSPGQGTSYEQYF. The CDR3 bases are TGTGCCAGTAGCCCCGGACAGGGGACCTCCTACGAGCAGTACTTC.

This rearrangement joins TRBV11-3 to TRBJ1-1, with D maybe TRBD1 (5 bases). Per germline, CDR1 SGHNT and CDR2 YENEEA. The CDR3 runs 13 residues. V gave up 2 bases and J gave up 8 bases, with 12 bases separating them. The DNA for the CDR3 is TGTGCCAGCAGCTTACGAGGGGTCACCGAAGCTTTCTTT. Translating gives CASSLRGVTEAFF. Combining the CDR3 with reference TRBV11-3 and TRBJ1-1 gives the whole variable domain EAGVVQSPRYKIIEKKQPVAFWCNPISGHNTLYWYLQNLGQGPELLIRYENEEAVDDSQLPKDRFSAERLKGVDSTLKIQPAELGDSAVYLCASSLRGVTEAFFGQGTRLTVV.

The V call is TRBV10-3, the J call TRBJ2-7; 7 bases are a match to TRBD2. This CDR3 has 16 residues. The junction had 9 bases not matched to a gene; V was cut back by 4 bases and J by 0 bases. The germline gives CDR1 ENHRY, CDR2 SYGVKD. CDR3 nucleotide sequence: TGTGCCATCAGTGCGACTAGCTCAACGAGCTCCTACGAGCAGTACTTC. Protein sequence: CAISATSSTSSYEQYF.

This clone was counted a few times. V and J are TRBV7-6 and TRBJ2-7; 11 nucleotides agree with TRBD2. The J segment lost 3 bases and the V segment lost 5 bases, leaving 18 bases of the junction unmatched. CDR1 SGHVS and CDR2 FNYEAQ come from the germline V gene. The CDR3 has 19 residues. Written as DNA, the CDR3 is TGTGCCAGCAGCCCAACCCCCCTTGTTACACTAGCGGGAGACTACGAGCAGTACTTC. Its translation: CASSPTPLVTLAGDYEQYF.

CDR3 in amino acids: CASSLVGEQYF. CDR3 in DNA: TGTGCCAGCAGCTTAGTTGGAGAGCAGTACTTC. The rearrangement uses TRBV5-4 and TRBJ2-7; D is ambiguous. Trimming took 2 bases from V and 7 from J, leaving 7 bases between them. CDR1 is SGHNT and CDR2 is YYREEE in the germline V gene (reference sequence). The CDR3 loop spans 11 amino acids.

The rearrangement links TRBV5-6 to TRBJ1-1; perhaps TRBD1 as D (6 bases). Germline V gene lookup returns CDR1 SGHDT and CDR2 YYEEEE. Trimming removed 4 bases from V and 0 bases from J, with 16 bases in between. The CDR3 length is 16 residues. The CDR3 sequence is CASSGGWPRMNTEAFF. The CDR3 coding sequence is TGTGCCAGCAGCGGGGGCTGGCCGAGAATGAACACTGAAGCTTTCTTT.

In this sample, this clone turned up a few times. The chain is built from TRBV19 and TRBJ1-1; no clear D gene. The CDR3 is 14 amino acids. CDR1 is LNHDA and CDR2 is SQIVND in the germline V gene (reference sequence). V was shortened by 1 base and J by 1 base, with 7 bases between the two germline ends. The CDR3 loop reads CASSIVGGNTEAFF. The CDR3 DNA sequence: TGTGCCAGTAGTATAGTGGGAGGGAACACTGAAGCTTTCTTT. Together with reference TRBV19 and TRBJ1-1, the CDR3 gives the full variable domain: DGGITQSPKYLFRKEGQNVTLSCEQNLNHDAMYWYRQDPGQGLRLIYYSQIVNDFQKGDIAEGYSVSREKKESFPLTVTSAQKNPTAFYLCASSIVGGNTEAFFGQGTRLTVV.

This clone was counted a single time. V is TRBV5-4 and J is TRBJ2-2; TRBD1 aligns across 9 bases. CDR1 and CDR2 from the germline V gene are SGHNT and YYREEE (reference sequence). The CDR3 runs to 17 residues. Trimming cost V 3 bases and J 3 bases; bases outside gene matches: 9. This chain's CDR3 is CASSSPTGGTDTGELFF. DNA for the CDR3: TGTGCCAGCAGCTCACCGACAGGGGGGACTGACACCGGGGAGCTGTTTTTT.

This chain connects TRBV9 to TRBJ2-1, with TRBD2 matching over 12 bases. V trimming: 4 bases; J trimming: 8 bases; junction bases outside the gene matches: 19. The germline gives CDR1 SGDLS, CDR2 YYNGEE. The CDR3 length is 19 residues. CDR3 in amino acids: CASSPSSRETGLAGYEQFF. The CDR3, as DNA: TGTGCCAGCAGCCCTAGTAGTAGAGAGACGGGACTAGCGGGCTATGAGCAGTTCTTC.

The gene calls are TRBV30 and TRBJ2-2; D is perhaps TRBD1 (6 bases). V lost 6 bases and J 2 bases, leaving 19 bases between the germline ends. Germline CDR1 and CDR2: GTSNPN and SVGIG (reference sequence). This CDR3 has 16 amino acids. The CDR3 spells CACRPRDKGNTGELFF. CDR3 DNA: TGTGCCTGTCGGCCCCGGGACAAGGGCAACACCGGGGAGCTGTTTTTT.

The sample holds many counts of this clone. Within the sample, other DNA sequences also encode this same CDR3. This chain connects TRBV20-1 to TRBJ1-5, with a tentative D call TRBD1 (5 bases). V lost 5 bases and J 5 bases, leaving 7 bases between the germline ends. Germline lookup yields CDR1 DFQATT and CDR2 SNEGSKA (reference sequence). The CDR3 sequence is 11 residues long. CDR3 amino acids: CSAQGYQPQHF. DNA for the CDR3: TGCAGTGCTCAGGGTTATCAGCCCCAGCATTTT.

The V call is TRBV5-5, the J call TRBJ2-5, with D unresolved. V dropped 6 bases and J dropped 5 bases, with 17 bases sitting between them. CDR1 is SGHKS and CDR2 is YYEKEE in the germline V gene (reference sequence). This CDR3 region has 14 residues. The CDR3 sequence: CASTRATNMETQYF. In DNA form, the CDR3 reads TGTGCCAGCACGCGAGCAACGAACATGGAGACCCAGTACTTC.

The chain employs TRBV7-2 and TRBJ2-3; 10 nucleotides agree with TRBD2. CDR1 and CDR2 (germline): SGHTA, FQGNSA. This CDR3 comprises 16 residues. V lost 5 bases, J lost 3 bases, and 8 bases stayed unmatched. The CDR3 nucleotides are TGTGCCAGCAGCCATAGACTAGCGGGCCTAACAGATACGCAGTATTTT. It specifies CASSHRLAGLTDTQYF.

This clone was found many times. The CDR3 DNA sequence: TGTGCCAGCAGCTTAGGTTTTGAGACATACCCCTACGAGCAGTACTTC. Its protein is CASSLGFETYPYEQYF. The chain carries TRBV11-2 and TRBJ2-7, with D unclear. Germline lookup yields CDR1 SGHAT and CDR2 FQNNGV. The CDR3 is made up of 16 amino acids. V lost 1 base, J lost 2 bases, and 15 bases lay in between.

This clone has a count of ten or more. At one end, the junction sequence differs from germline, possibly due to a read error. The genes are TRBV29-1 and TRBJ1-2, with 7 positions matching TRBD1. The CDR3 consists of 12 residues. Per germline, CDR1 SQVTM and CDR2 ANQGSEA. CDR3 DNA sequence: TGCAGCGCTGAAACAGGGGTTGGCGGCTACACCTTC. This gives the protein CSAETGVGGYTF.

The chain links TRBV6-5 to TRBJ2-7; D not resolved. The V end lost 2 bases, the J end lost 6 bases, and 17 bases lay between the germline ends. CDR1 is MNHEY, CDR2 SVGAGI, per germline. CDR3 size: 15 residues. CDR3 region: CASSYGGAPRREQYF. DNA of the CDR3: TGTGCCAGCAGTTACGGCGGCGCGCCCAGGCGCGAGCAGTACTTC.

Points on this clone: In the same sample, other DNA sequences code for this CDR3. The chain couples TRBV29-1 to TRBJ1-1, with D possibly TRBD1 on 6 matching bases. Germline V gene data show CDR1 as SQVTM and CDR2 as ANQGSEA. V was clipped by 4 bases and J by 0 bases, with 15 bases between them. The CDR3 runs 15 residues. The CDR3 coding sequence is TGCAGCGTTGCGCAGGGGTGGGGGATGAACACTGAAGCTTTCTTT. Protein product: CSVAQGWGMNTEAFF.

The chain joins TRBV18 to TRBJ2-1, with a possible D match to TRBD2 (7 bases). Germline V gives CDR1 KGHSH, CDR2 LQKENI. Trimming shortened V by 3 bases and J by 9 bases, and 21 bases separated the two germline ends. This CDR3 is 16 amino acids long. CDR3: CASSPLLADLGGEQFF. The CDR3 DNA is TGTGCCAGCTCACCGCTTCTAGCGGACCTAGGGGGTGAGCAGTTCTTC.

The V and J genes are TRBV29-1 and TRBJ1-1, with D unclear. This CDR3 comprises 13 residues. Between the trimmed V and J ends, which lost 6 bases and 0 bases, there was a span of 11 bases. Per the germline V gene, CDR1 is SQVTM and CDR2 is ANQGSEA. CDR3 region: CSVAGSLNTEAFF. Written as DNA, the CDR3 is TGCAGCGTCGCTGGATCTTTGAACACTGAAGCTTTCTTT. Using reference TRBV29-1 and TRBJ1-1 for the parts outside the CDR3, the full variable domain is SAVISQKPSRDICQRGTSLTIQCQVDSQVTMMFWYRQQPGQSLTLIATANQGSEATYESGFVIDKFPISRPNLTFSTLTVSNMSPEDSSIYLCSVAGSLNTEAFFGQGTRLTVV.

Only a few counts were recorded for this clone. The V and J genes are TRBV2 and TRBJ1-1, with a tentative D call TRBD1 (5 bases). CDR1 and CDR2 from the germline V gene are SNHLY and FYNNEI. V lost 3 bases and J 4 bases, leaving 9 bases between the germline ends. CDR3 size: 13 residues. As DNA, the CDR3 is TGTGCCAGCAGTGAGCGACAGAGCACTGAAGCTTTCTTT. Translation: CASSERQSTEAFF. The whole variable domain, filled in from reference TRBV2 and TRBJ1-1, reads EPEVTQTPSHQVTQMGQEVILRCVPISNHLYFYWYRQILGQKVEFLVSFYNNEISEKSEIFDDQFSVERPDGSNFTLKIRSTKLEDSAMYFCASSERQSTEAFFGQGTRLTVV.

The chain carries TRBV4-3 and TRBJ2-3; a weak D match, TRBD1 (6 bases). The CDR3 covers 15 residues. The V gene lost 0 bases and the J gene lost 1 base, with 8 bases spanning the gap. Germline CDR1 is LGHNA and CDR2 is YSLEER. CDR3 bases: TGCGCCAGCAGCCAAGAGAACAGGGGCACAGATACGCAGTATTTT. Translated, it gives CASSQENRGTDTQYF.

This clone was observed a few times. The rearrangement uses TRBV10-3 and TRBJ1-4; TRBD1 is a possible D gene (5 bases). Trimming took 2 bases from V and 0 from J, leaving 13 bases between them. Germline values: CDR1 ENHRY, CDR2 SYGVKD. The length of the CDR3 is 17 residues. CDR3 region: CAISERLGHTTNEKLFF. The CDR3 DNA is TGTGCCATCAGTGAGCGTTTGGGGCACACAACTAATGAAAAACTGTTTTTT.

J is TRBJ1-1 and V is TRBV30; D is unclear. Germline loops: CDR1 GTSNPN, CDR2 SVGIG (reference sequence). Trimming removed 5 bases at V and 1 base at J, with 17 bases between. The length of the CDR3 is 15 residues. The CDR3 region is CAWGGSGWPNTEAFF. The CDR3 DNA reads as TGTGCCTGGGGTGGGTCGGGTTGGCCGAACACTGAAGCTTTCTTT.

This clone has just a few counts. The chain uses TRBV25-1 and TRBJ1-1; D is ambiguous. The CDR3 consists of 15 residues. Germline V gene data show CDR1 as MGHDK and CDR2 as SYGVNS. Trimming left V 6 bases short and J 1 base short, with 15 bases between. The CDR3 DNA sequence: TGTGCCAGCAGAACTGTGGGTATTGAGAACACTGAAGCTTTCTTT. It specifies CASRTVGIENTEAFF.

V and J are TRBV2 and TRBJ2-1; D unclear. The germline gives CDR1 SNHLY, CDR2 FYNNEI. Trimming took off 6 bases at V and 4 bases at J, with 7 bases between the two ends. The CDR3 spans 12 residues. CDR3: CASRLLYNEQFF. Written as DNA, the CDR3 is TGTGCCAGCAGGCTTCTATACAATGAGCAGTTCTTC.

This chain connects TRBV18 to TRBJ2-1, with 12 bases identical to TRBD1. CDR3 length equals 16 residues. Trimming cost V 2 bases and J 8 bases; bases outside gene matches: 7. Germline loops: CDR1 KGHSH, CDR2 LQKENI. The CDR3: CASSPFSGTGGDEQFF. For the CDR3, the DNA is TGTGCCAGCTCACCATTCTCCGGGACAGGGGGCGATGAGCAGTTCTTC.

This clone was picked up a small number of times. This CDR3 is also generated by other DNA sequences in the sample. The chain combines TRBV5-1 with TRBJ2-5, with 8 bases matching TRBD2. V lost 0 bases and J lost 1; bases outside the gene matches: 2. In germline, CDR1 is SGHRS, CDR2 YFSETQ. The CDR3 sequence is 15 residues long. CDR3 in DNA: TGCGCCAGCAGCTTGGACGGGAGGGGCCAAGAGACCCAGTACTTC. It yields the protein CASSLDGRGQETQYF.

The chain recombines TRBV9 with TRBJ2-5; D is possibly TRBD1 (6 bases). CDR1 is SGDLS, CDR2 YYNGEE, per germline. CDR3 length: 15 residues. V was trimmed by 0 bases and J by 0 bases, leaving 9 bases between them. The CDR3 spells CASSVGTAYQETQYF. In DNA form, the CDR3 reads TGTGCCAGCAGCGTAGGGACAGCGTACCAAGAGACCCAGTACTTC.

This chain uses TRBV11-2 with TRBJ2-5; 9 nucleotides agree with TRBD1. The CDR3 extends over 15 amino acids. J lost 5 bases, V lost 5 bases, and 9 bases had no gene match. Per the germline V gene, CDR1 is SGHAT and CDR2 is FQNNGV. CDR3 amino acids: CASSPLQGAGETQYF. The CDR3 nucleotides read TGTGCCAGCAGCCCTTTACAGGGGGCGGGGGAGACCCAGTACTTC.

The chain uses TRBV5-1 and TRBJ2-3; 7 bases agree with TRBD1. After removal of 0 bases from V and 5 bases from J, the junction contained 6 bases not matched to a gene. CDR1 is SGHRS, CDR2 YFSETQ, per germline. The CDR3 contains 15 residues. The CDR3 protein is CASSLGQGVGDTQYF. In DNA, the CDR3 is TGCGCCAGCAGCTTGGGCCAGGGGGTAGGAGATACGCAGTATTTT.